The 10 T cell receptor beta chains below all came from one sample that was sequenced in a study of T cell changes during pregnancy in multiple sclerosis. Using immunoSEQ multiplex PCR, the repertoire was profiled, and TCRdb retains in-frame clones only, with some absent. The sample holds around 100,000 clones; about 90% are singletons and the top ten take around 0.92%. Sequenced material: peripheral blood, taken after pregnancy. The receptors were gathered from a female donor with multiple sclerosis, enrolled in a pregnancy study.

The J gene is TRBJ1-5, the V gene TRBV7-8; TRBD1 matches 11 bases. Per germline, CDR1 SGHVS and CDR2 FQNEAQ. The V segment lost 5 bases and the J segment 4 bases; nucleotides outside the gene matches: 7. The CDR3 spans 16 residues. The CDR3 here is CASSAPGTGGNQPQHF. The CDR3 DNA reads TGTGCCAGCAGCGCCCCCGGGACAGGGGGGAATCAGCCCCAGCATTTT.

This clone has only a few counts. This sequence joins TRBV7-8 and TRBJ1-6; 7 bases align to TRBD1. The CDR3 runs to 13 residues. V lost 5 bases to trimming and J lost 10 bases; unmatched junction nucleotides: 5. Germline-derived CDR1 and CDR2 are SGHVS and FQNEAQ. CDR3 coding DNA: TGTGCCAGCAGCCTAAGGGGGCTATCACCCCTCCACTTT. As protein: CASSLRGLSPLHF.

The CDR3 here is CASSDSIEAFYEQYF. Written as DNA, the CDR3 is TGCGCCAGCTCCGATAGTATAGAAGCCTTCTACGAGCAGTACTTC. The rearrangement uses TRBV5-1 and TRBJ2-7; D is unclear. The CDR3 has 15 residues. CDR1 is SGHRS, CDR2 YFSETQ, per germline. Trimming took 7 bases from V and 3 from J, leaving 20 bases between them.

The rearrangement links TRBV19 to TRBJ1-5; TRBD1 matches at 7 bases. Germline V gene lookup returns CDR1 LNHDA and CDR2 SQIVND (reference sequence). The length of the CDR3 is 15 residues. The V gene end was trimmed by 6 bases and the J gene end by 6 bases; junction bases not matched to a gene: 11. CDR3: CASSPHRGEGQPQHF. CDR3 DNA sequence: TGTGCCAGTAGCCCGCACAGGGGTGAAGGTCAGCCCCAGCATTTT.

The V gene is TRBV6-1, the J gene TRBJ1-1; 9 bases align to TRBD1. V gave up 0 bases and J gave up 5 bases; unmatched junction bases: 13. The CDR3 is made up of 18 amino acids. Germline-derived CDR1 and CDR2 are MNHNS and SASEGT. In DNA form, the CDR3 reads TGTGCCAGCAGTGAAGCCAGGACAGGGGAAATTGTAAGAACTGAAGCTTTCTTT. This encodes CASSEARTGEIVRTEAFF.

The DNA of the CDR3 is TGTGCCAGCAGCCGCCGGGACAGGGACACCGGGGAGCTGTTTTTT. Its protein product is CASSRRDRDTGELFF. This chain links TRBV6-5 with TRBJ2-2; 9 bases match TRBD1. The V gene's germline CDR1 is MNHEY and CDR2 SVGAGI. This CDR3 spans 15 amino acids. V dropped 6 bases and J dropped 3; count of bases not matched to a gene: 5.

The rearrangement joins TRBV19 to TRBJ1-5; 8 nucleotides align to TRBD1. The CDR3 spans 17 residues. CDR1 is LNHDA, CDR2 SQIVND, per germline (reference sequence). V was pared by 0 bases and J by 4 bases, with 8 bases of the junction left unmatched. As DNA, the CDR3 is TGTGCCAGTAGTATAGATCGTACGAGGACAGGGAATCAGCCCCAGCATTTT. Translating gives CASSIDRTRTGNQPQHF.

The CDR3 bases are TGCGCCAGCAGTGGGACTGGTCCCTCTGGAAACACCATATATTTT. Encoded protein: CASSGTGPSGNTIYF. The chain joins TRBV10-2 to TRBJ1-3; no firm D call. V lost 4 bases to trimming and J lost 0 bases, with 10 bases between them. This CDR3 is built from 15 residues. CDR1 and CDR2 (germline): WSHSY, SAAADI.

The chain combines TRBV5-1 with TRBJ1-4; 7 nucleotides match TRBD1. The CDR3 contains 14 residues. CDR1 is SGHRS, CDR2 YFSETQ, per germline. The trim removed 4 bases at V and 8 bases at J, leaving 8 bases unmatched. CDR3 sequence (DNA): TGCGCCAGCAGCACGGGACAGCTGGAAGAAAAACTGTTTTTT. It yields the protein CASSTGQLEEKLFF.

The V and J genes are TRBV7-9 and TRBJ2-7; tentatively, D is TRBD1 (6 bases). The V gene lost 0 bases and the J gene lost 2 bases, with 11 bases spanning the gap. Per germline, CDR1 SEHNR and CDR2 FQNEAQ (reference sequence). This CDR3 has 15 residues. The CDR3 region is CASSLAQGLAYEQYF. DNA for the CDR3: TGTGCCAGCAGCTTAGCTCAGGGGCTAGCCTACGAGCAGTACTTC.